Listed below are T cell receptor beta chains from one sample, sequenced in a study of blood T cell repertoires in COVID-19. Sequenced by immunoSEQ multiplex PCR; TCRdb stores in-frame clones only, minus some. In the table there are about 120,000 clones, around 90% of which are singletons. Sequenced input: peripheral blood. These receptors were collected from a woman aged 55-75 years with COVID-19, enrolled during active disease. CDR3s include the opening cysteine and the closing phenylalanine or tryptophan. Fields, in order: CDR3 DNA, CDR3 protein, J gene, CDR3 length, V gene, D gene, clone size. The D gene is left open where the match is weak. A clone size is listed for some rows: how often the clone was seen (once, few, many), or a class if it is expanded.

TGTGCCACCAGCAGAGGGGCCCGGCGGGGGCAAAACTATGGCTACACCTTC | CATSRGARRGQNYGYTF | TRBJ1-2 | 17 | TRBV15 | - | -
TGTGCCAGCAGCCCACCACACAGCACCGGGGAGCTGTTTTTT | CASSPPHSTGELFF | TRBJ2-2 | 14 | TRBV7-2 | - | -
TGTGCCAGTAGTACCTCCACAGGGTTGAACACTGAAGCTTTCTTT | CASSTSTGLNTEAFF | TRBJ1-1 | 15 | TRBV19 | - | once
TGTGCCAGCAGCTCGAGTACAGATACGCAGTATTTT | CASSSSTDTQYF | TRBJ2-3 | 12 | TRBV11-2 | - | few
TGTGCCAGCAGGGGGACAGGGCTCTTCATGAACACTGAAGCTTTCTTT | CASRGTGLFMNTEAFF | TRBJ1-1 | 16 | TRBV2 | TRBD1 | once
TGTGCCAGTAACAGAAATACTCTCACTGAAGCTTTCTTT | CASNRNTLTEAFF | TRBJ1-1 | 13 | TRBV19 | - | -
TGTGCCAGCAGCCAAGAATTTAGGGGATTTAATTCACCCCTCCACTTT | CASSQEFRGFNSPLHF | TRBJ1-6 | 16 | TRBV14 | - | -
TGTGCCAGTAGTCTACGACAGGGGCTACGAAACACCATATATTTT | CASSLRQGLRNTIYF | TRBJ1-3 | 15 | TRBV19 | TRBD1 | -
TGTGCCAGTACTATGGGACAGATTAATTCACCCCTCCACTTT | CASTMGQINSPLHF | TRBJ1-6 | 14 | TRBV19 | TRBD1 | -
TGTGCCAGCAGCCCCAGGACAGCAACTAATGAAAAACTGTTTTTT | CASSPRTATNEKLFF | TRBJ1-4 | 15 | TRBV9 | - | -
TGCGCCAGCAGCTTGGGGCTAGCGGGGGCCTCCCCCCAAGAGACCCAGTACTTC | CASSLGLAGASPQETQYF | TRBJ2-5 | 18 | TRBV5-1 | TRBD2 | -
TGTGCCAGCAGCCCTATCCAGGGTTACCCCAAAAACATTCAGTACTTC | CASSPIQGYPKNIQYF | TRBJ2-4 | 16 | TRBV28 | - | few
TGTGCCATCAGTGAGTCGGGCATTCTTAGCAATCAGCCCCAGCATTTT | CAISESGILSNQPQHF | TRBJ1-5 | 16 | TRBV10-3 | - | -
TGTGCCAGCAGCTTATCAGGGACCCAGTACTTC | CASSLSGTQYF | TRBJ2-5 | 11 | TRBV7-2 | - | -
TGTGCCAGCAGTGAAAGGCAGGGGCCCTCAGATACGCAGTATTTT | CASSERQGPSDTQYF | TRBJ2-3 | 15 | TRBV2 | - | -
TGCGCCAGCAGCTTGTCAGGTCCCAATCAGCCCCAGCATTTT | CASSLSGPNQPQHF | TRBJ1-5 | 14 | TRBV5-1 | - | -
TGTGCCAGCAGCAAACTAGCGGGGGGCTACAATGAGCAGTTCTTC | CASSKLAGGYNEQFF | TRBJ2-1 | 15 | TRBV11-3 | TRBD2 | -
TGTGCCAGTAGTTCCCCGGGACTAGCGGGGGAGCAGAACACCGGGGAGCTGTTTTTT | CASSSPGLAGEQNTGELFF | TRBJ2-2 | 19 | TRBV19 | TRBD2 | -
TGTGCCAGTATTCAGGGTTGGGCAGCCACTGAAGCTTTCTTT | CASIQGWAATEAFF | TRBJ1-1 | 14 | TRBV19 | - | -
TGTGCCAGCAGTTCCGGGACAGGCTCCGGAGAGACCCAGTACTTC | CASSSGTGSGETQYF | TRBJ2-5 | 15 | TRBV28 | TRBD1 | -
TGTGCCAGCAGTGAGTCGGGGGGGCCGAAAGATACGCAGTATTTT | CASSESGGPKDTQYF | TRBJ2-3 | 15 | TRBV6-1 | TRBD2 | -
TGCGCCAGCGGAGGGGGAGGGCGGAACACTGAAGCTTTCTTT | CASGGGGRNTEAFF | TRBJ1-1 | 14 | TRBV5-1 | - | -
TGTGCCAGCACTAGGTCTTATAATTCACCCCTCCACTTT | CASTRSYNSPLHF | TRBJ1-6 | 13 | TRBV9 | - | -
TGTGCCAGTAGTATGGGGACAGGGGCCTACGAGCAGTACTTC | CASSMGTGAYEQYF | TRBJ2-7 | 14 | TRBV19 | TRBD1 | few
TGTGCCAGCTCACCAGGGCAGGGAGGGGCCTACGAGCAGTACTTC | CASSPGQGGAYEQYF | TRBJ2-7 | 15 | TRBV18 | TRBD2 | once
TGTGCCATCAGTGATGATAGGGCCCTAGGGAGGAGTAACTATGGCTACACCTTC | CAISDDRALGRSNYGYTF | TRBJ1-2 | 18 | TRBV10-3 | - | -
TGTGCCAGCAGCTTGTCCAACGGGTTCAGAGTTCGGGTTACTGAAGCTTTCTTT | CASSLSNGFRVRVTEAFF | TRBJ1-1 | 18 | TRBV5-4 | - | -
TGTGCCAGCAGCTTAGAGGCTAGCGCTCCAACCTACGAGCAGTACTTC | CASSLEASAPTYEQYF | TRBJ2-7 | 16 | TRBV7-6 | - | -
TGTGCCAGCAGTGGACAGGGGATTCAAACTAATGAAAAACTGTTTTTT | CASSGQGIQTNEKLFF | TRBJ1-4 | 16 | TRBV2 | TRBD1 | few
TGCGCCAGCAGCCAAGAATATCCGGTTTACGGAAAACTGTTTTTT | CASSQEYPVYGKLFF | TRBJ1-4 | 15 | TRBV4-3 | - | -
TGTGCCACCAGGTCCCAACCTTCAGGGGGAGGAGAGACCCAGTACTTC | CATRSQPSGGGETQYF | TRBJ2-5 | 16 | TRBV15 | - | -
TGTGCCAGCAGCTTAGTTGGACAGGGGTCCTACAATGAGCAGTTCTTC | CASSLVGQGSYNEQFF | TRBJ2-1 | 16 | TRBV7-2 | TRBD1 | -
TGTGCCAGTAGTATGGAGCCGCCCCGTCAGGGGGGCACCATATATTTT | CASSMEPPRQGGTIYF | TRBJ1-3 | 16 | TRBV19 | TRBD1 | -